Listed below are T cell receptor beta chains from one sample, sequenced in a study of T cell clonotyping in hematopoietic cell transplantation. Assay: immunoSEQ multiplex PCR; the TCRdb copy retains only in-frame clones and omits some. Of just under 20,000 clones in the sample, 65% to 85% were seen once. Sequenced input: peripheral blood mononuclear cells. These receptors all stem from a man aged 55-75 years in good health. Some clones in this sample may be carry-over from other donors' samples. The CDR3 runs from the conserved cysteine through the conserved F or W. The D gene is left open where the match is weak. Size values are once, few and many counts, or a class for expanded clones, and some rows have none.

j_call	clone_size	v_call	d_call	cdr3_nt	cdr3_aa
TRBJ1-4	NA	TRBV7-9	TRBD1	TGTGCCAGCAGTTCGGACAGGGGCGATGAAAAACTGTTTTTT	CASSSDRGDEKLFF
TRBJ1-1	NA	TRBV9	NA	TGTGCCAGCAGCGTACTGGACCTGGGGACTGAAGCTTTCTTT	CASSVLDLGTEAFF
TRBJ1-4	NA	TRBV7-9	TRBD1	TGTGCCAGCAGCCCCGACAGGGGGGATGAAAAACTGTTTTTT	CASSPDRGDEKLFF
TRBJ1-1	once	TRBV7-2	NA	TGTGCCAGCAGCACCGGTCCGGACACTGAAGCTTTCTTT	CASSTGPDTEAFF
TRBJ1-4	NA	TRBV7-2	TRBD1	TGTGCCAGCAGTTACGGACAGGGACGTGGAAAACTGTTTTTT	CASSYGQGRGKLFF
TRBJ1-1	NA	TRBV6-6	TRBD1	TGTGCCAGCAGTTACCAACAGGGGCCCAACTTTGAAGCTTTCTTT	CASSYQQGPNFEAFF
TRBJ2-7	NA	TRBV7-2	TRBD2	TGTGCCAGCAGCTGGCTAGGGACTACTCCGACCCACGAGCAGTACTTC	CASSWLGTTPTHEQYF
TRBJ2-5	NA	TRBV19	TRBD1	TGTGCCAGTAGTCCATCCGGGACAGGGGGGGAGACCCAGTACTTC	CASSPSGTGGETQYF
TRBJ1-6	NA	TRBV30	TRBD1	TGTGCCTGGAACCGGGACAGGTCTCTTTCACCCCTCCACTTT	CAWNRDRSLSPLHF
TRBJ2-5	NA	TRBV5-4	TRBD2	TGTGCCAGCAGCGGACTAGCGCCGGGGGGGGAGACCCAGTACTTC	CASSGLAPGGETQYF
TRBJ2-3	NA	TRBV25-1	TRBD2	TGTGCCAGCAGTGAATTCGGGGGGGGCCGCACAGATACGCAGTATTTT	CASSEFGGGRTDTQYF
TRBJ1-2	NA	TRBV5-4	TRBD1	TGTGCCAGCAGCTGGCAGGGGGCGGGGGGCTACACCTTC	CASSWQGAGGYTF
TRBJ2-7	NA	TRBV5-1	NA	TGCGCCAGCAGCTTGTCAGGGTACGAGCAGTACTTC	CASSLSGYEQYF
TRBJ1-1	NA	TRBV30	NA	TGTGCCTGGAGTGGCCAGGCCGCTGCCGGAGCTTTCTTT	CAWSGQAAAGAFF
TRBJ1-1	NA	TRBV5-4	NA	TGTGCCAGCAGCCTCCAGATGAACACTGAAGCTTTCTTT	CASSLQMNTEAFF
TRBJ1-2	NA	TRBV19	NA	TGTGCCAGCGAGGGGTATGGCTACACCTTC	CASEGYGYTF
TRBJ2-7	NA	TRBV19	NA	TGTGCCAGTATGGGCGGGGTAGCCTACGAGCAGTACTTC	CASMGGVAYEQYF
TRBJ1-1	NA	TRBV7-2	NA	TGTGCCAGCAGCCCACGCCGGGGCAACACTGAAGCTTTCTTT	CASSPRRGNTEAFF
TRBJ1-1	few	TRBV6-5	TRBD1	TGTGCCAGCAGTCAGGACAGGGACACTGAAGCTTTCTTT	CASSQDRDTEAFF
TRBJ2-7	NA	TRBV19	NA	TGTGCCAGTTCCTCTCGGGCGTGGGGGGCAGGGTACGAGCAGTACTTC	CASSSRAWGAGYEQYF
TRBJ2-7	NA	TRBV4-1	NA	TGCGCCAGCAGCCAAGACCCGGGATCAGATACCTACGAGCAATACTTC	CASSQDPGSDTYEQYF
TRBJ2-7	NA	TRBV5-1	NA	TGCGCCAGCAGCTTCCCTAACCGGGACTCCTCCTACGAGCAGTACTTC	CASSFPNRDSSYEQYF
TRBJ1-4	NA	TRBV6-4	NA	TGTGCCAGCAGTGGCCGACGAGGTAGGGTGCGTGAAAAACTGTTTTTT	CASSGRRGRVREKLFF
TRBJ1-5	NA	TRBV2	NA	TGTGCCAGCAGTGCGGACGGCCTAGGATGGCCCCAGCATTTT	CASSADGLGWPQHF
TRBJ2-7	NA	TRBV30	TRBD1	TGTGCCTGGGGGACAGGGGGCTACGAGCAGTACTTC	CAWGTGGYEQYF
TRBJ1-5	NA	TRBV7-8	TRBD1	TGTGCCAGCAGCTTAGTAATGAGCAGGGGGAAAGTGGCCCCCAATCAGCCCCAGCATTTT	CASSLVMSRGKVAPNQPQHF
TRBJ2-2	NA	TRBV30	TRBD2	TGTGCCTGGAGAACGCGGGGGGCCGGGGAGCTGTTTTTT	CAWRTRGAGELFF
TRBJ2-1	NA	TRBV7-2	TRBD2	TGTGCCAGCAGCTCCCAGCCCGCGGGGGGATACAATGAGCAGTTCTTC	CASSSQPAGGYNEQFF
TRBJ1-1	few	TRBV29-1	NA	TGCAGCGTGGCAGAAGGTAACACTGAAGCTTTCTTT	CSVAEGNTEAFF
TRBJ2-3	once	TRBV5-1	TRBD2	TGCGCCAGCAGCGTACTAGCGCCAAAAGATACGCAGTATTTT	CASSVLAPKDTQYF
TRBJ1-2	NA	TRBV9	NA	TGTGCCAGCAGGGAACGGGATTTTTATGGCTACACCTTC	CASRERDFYGYTF
TRBJ1-4	NA	TRBV29-1	NA	TGCAGCGTGACCCCGGGGACGGCTAATGAAAAACTGTTTTTT	CSVTPGTANEKLFF
TRBJ1-3	NA	TRBV7-9	NA	TGTGCCAGCAGAGCCCCGTATGGAAACACCATATATTTT	CASRAPYGNTIYF
TRBJ2-3	NA	TRBV29-1	TRBD1	TGCAGCGTTGACCCGGGACAGGGAAGCGATACGCAGTATTTT	CSVDPGQGSDTQYF
TRBJ1-2	NA	TRBV6-6	TRBD1	TGTGCCAGCACGGATACCGACAGGGCGTATGGCTACACCTTC	CASTDTDRAYGYTF
TRBJ1-2	NA	TRBV29-1	TRBD1	TGCAGCGTTGTCCGGGACAGCCGTACGGGCTACACCTTC	CSVVRDSRTGYTF
TRBJ2-6	once	TRBV2	NA	TGTGCCAGCAGTGAATCTCGGGCAGGGTGGGCTGGGGCCAACGTCCTGACTTTC	CASSESRAGWAGANVLTF
TRBJ1-5	NA	TRBV4-1	TRBD1	TGCGCCAGCAGCCATCACCAGGGGGGAGATCAGCCCCAGCATTTT	CASSHHQGGDQPQHF
TRBJ2-7	NA	TRBV5-1	NA	TGCGCCAGCAGCCGGGACAACTCCTACGAGCAGTACTTC	CASSRDNSYEQYF
TRBJ2-5	NA	TRBV2	TRBD2	TGTGCCAGCAACCGGGGACTAGCGGGGGGGAACCAAGAGACCCAGTACTTC	CASNRGLAGGNQETQYF